A single sample gave rise to the 9 T cell receptor beta chains below, sequenced in a study of blood T cells in healthy people across ages. The second PCR ran about 6 to 12 cycles with a sample-barcoded 5' primer and J-beta primers. One entry per CDR3 protein results from TCRdb running MiXCR on the 5' RACE reads. The data contain 700,000 to 900,000 distinct CDR3 sequences, more than 25% of them singletons. These data were also reused for a study on T cells of mothers and their children.

Sequenced input: blood. These receptors came from a boy aged 10-17 years in good health.

This clonotype was picked up a small number of times. The chain has TRBV10-3 and TRBJ2-7, with 8 positions matching TRBD1. The CDR3 is 13 residues long. From germline, CDR1 is ENHRY and CDR2 SYGVKD. After removal of 4 bases from V and 6 bases from J, the junction contained 5 bases not matched to a gene. CDR3 region: CAISADRVGEQYF. The CDR3 coding sequence is TGTGCCATCAGTGCGGACAGGGTGGGCGAGCAGTACTTC.

This clonotype was detected a few times. The rearrangement links TRBV20-1 to TRBJ2-1; 10 nucleotides align to TRBD2. The assigned J gene may be wrong: the sequence end matches TRBJ2-7 better. The CDR3 length is 15 residues. In germline, CDR1 is DFQATT, CDR2 SNEGSKA (reference sequence). CDR3 protein: CSVSALAGTSYEQYF. CDR3 nucleotides: TGCAGTGTTAGCGCACTAGCGGGGACCTCCTACGAGCAGTACTTC.

A word on this clonotype: The germline gene is not matched at one end of the junction; a read error may be the cause. This sequence joins TRBV28 and TRBJ1-1; the D gene is possibly TRBD1 (6 bases). CDR3 length: 15 amino acids. Germline CDR1 and CDR2: MDHEN and SYDVKM. The chain's CDR3 is CASSLGHLGDTEAFF. CDR3 in DNA: TGTGCCAGCAGTTTAGGACACCTCGGGGACACCGAAGCTTTCTTT.

The chain carries TRBV20-1 and TRBJ2-1; TRBD1 matches 9 bases. Gene TRBJ2-7 matches the end of the DNA better, so the J call may be wrong. The CDR3 contains 13 residues. Germline CDR1 DFQATT, CDR2 SNEGSKA (reference sequence). The CDR3 protein is CSAPGTGSHEQYF. The CDR3 DNA is TGCAGTGCTCCCGGGACAGGGAGCCACGAGCAGTACTTC.

This clonotype was seen repeatedly, ten times or more. The chain is built from TRBV19 and TRBJ1-2; the match to TRBD1 covers 7 bases. V dropped 5 bases and J dropped 7; count of bases not matched to a gene: 1. This CDR3 is 11 amino acids long. Germline CDR1 reads LNHDA; CDR2 reads SQIVND (reference sequence). The CDR3 bases are TGTGCCAGTAGTTGGACAGGTGGCTACACCTTC. It codes for CASSWTGGYTF.

The J gene is TRBJ1-2, the V gene TRBV6-1; D is uncertain. Trimming removed 1 base at V and 4 bases at J, with 7 bases between. The length of the CDR3 is 13 residues. The germline CDR1 and CDR2 sequences are MNHNS and SASEGT. This CDR3 is CASSEVEFYGYTF. The CDR3 coding sequence is TGTGCCAGCAGTGAAGTGGAGTTCTATGGCTACACCTTC.

This clonotype was observed a handful of times. The rearrangement joins TRBV6-6 to TRBJ1-2; 7 nucleotides align to TRBD1. Germline V gives CDR1 MNHNY, CDR2 SVGAGI (reference sequence). The CDR3 is 14 residues long. J gave up 4 bases and V 4 bases, and 6 bases lay outside the gene matches. The CDR3: CASSSAGGIYGYTF. The CDR3 DNA sequence: TGTGCCAGCAGTTCGGCAGGGGGAATCTATGGCTACACCTTC.

The gene calls are TRBV12-3 or TRBV12-4 and TRBJ2-5; D gene unclear. The length of the CDR3 is 14 residues. The V end was cut by 1 base, the J end by 7 bases, with 13 bases between. The CDR3 sequence is CASSLGPSSGTQYF. DNA for the CDR3: TGTGCCAGCAGTTTAGGCCCCTCCTCAGGGACCCAGTACTTC.

The chain recombines TRBV20-1 with TRBJ2-1, with 11 bases identical to TRBD2. The V gene end was trimmed by 4 bases and the J gene end by 2 bases; junction bases not matched to a gene: 1. Germline V gene sequence: CDR1 DFQATT, CDR2 SNEGSKA (reference sequence). The CDR3 contains 14 residues. CDR3 amino acids: CSANSGGAYNEQFF. The CDR3 DNA sequence: TGCAGTGCTAATAGCGGGGGGGCCTACAATGAGCAGTTCTTC.